These 18 T cell receptor beta chains were sequenced from one sample in a study of blood T cell repertoires in COVID-19. Sequencing was performed with immunoSEQ multiplex PCR; in TCRdb, only in-frame clones are kept and a portion is missing. The table records about 200,000 clones, 70% to 90% of them present only once. The sample was PBMCs or T cells enriched from blood (not recorded which). Receptors originate from a woman in her 40s with acute COVID-19.

V and J are TRBV30 and TRBJ2-2; possibly TRBD1 for D (6 bases). This CDR3 is 13 amino acids long. In germline, CDR1 is GTSNPN, CDR2 SVGIG (reference sequence). Trimming stripped 5 bases from V and 5 bases from J, with 12 bases between. The DNA of the CDR3 is TGTGCCTGGGTCAGGGGTTGGACCGGGGAGCTGTTTTTT. This gives the protein CAWVRGWTGELFF. The whole variable domain, filled in from reference TRBV30 and TRBJ2-2, reads SQTIHQWPATLVQPVGSPLSLECTVEGTSNPNLYWYRQAAGRGLQLLFYSVGIGQISSEVPQNLSASRPQDRQFILSSKKLLLSDSGFYLCAWVRGWTGELFFGEGSRLTVL.

This rearrangement joins TRBV5-1 to TRBJ2-2, with TRBD1 identical over 8 bases. The germline V gene encodes CDR1 SGHRS and CDR2 YFSETQ. The CDR3 has 14 residues. Germline trimming cut 2 bases from V and 9 bases from J; bases unmatched to any gene: 6. The CDR3 spells CASSLVQGAWELFF. The CDR3 DNA reads as TGCGCCAGCAGCTTAGTGCAGGGGGCATGGGAGCTGTTTTTT.

This rearrangement joins TRBV7-8 to TRBJ2-5, with a weak D call TRBD1 (6 bases). Germline-derived CDR1 and CDR2 are SGHVS and FQNEAQ. The CDR3 is made up of 14 amino acids. The V and J ends lost 4 bases and 2 bases respectively, with 11 bases between them. The DNA for the CDR3 is TGTGCCAGCAGCTCTACGGACAGACAAGAGACCCAGTACTTC. It encodes CASSSTDRQETQYF. Together with reference TRBV7-8 and TRBJ2-5, the CDR3 gives the full variable domain: GAGVSQSPRYKVAKRGQDVALRCDPISGHVSLFWYQQALGQGPEFLTYFQNEAQLDKSGLPSDRFFAERPEGSVSTLKIQRTQQEDSAVYLCASSSTDRQETQYFGPGTRLLVL.

This clone was observed once. This rearrangement joins TRBV7-9 to TRBJ2-3; D possibly corresponds to TRBD2 (6 bases). This CDR3 comprises 14 residues. Germline V CDR1 and CDR2: SEHNR, FQNEAQ (reference sequence). The V and J ends lost 5 bases and 3 bases respectively, with 12 bases between them. CDR3 amino acids: CASSASGGTDTQYF. The CDR3 coding sequence is TGTGCCAGCAGCGCTTCCGGGGGAACAGATACGCAGTATTTT.

J is TRBJ2-7 and V is TRBV27, with a weak D call TRBD2 (7 bases). The V gene's germline CDR1 is MNHEY and CDR2 SMNVEV (reference sequence). V gave up 0 bases and J gave up 0 bases, with 18 bases separating them. The CDR3 contains 18 residues. CDR3 nucleotide sequence: TGTGCCAGCAGTTTATCGGCCCGAGCGGGACAATACTCCTACGAGCAGTACTTC. This translates into CASSLSARAGQYSYEQYF.

This clone was seen only once. The chain combines TRBV14 with TRBJ1-2; 11 bases map to TRBD1. The germline CDR1 and CDR2 sequences are SGHDN and FVKESK. After removal of 0 bases from V and 4 bases from J, the junction contained 7 bases not matched to a gene. This CDR3 has 17 residues. CDR3 residues: CASSQDGTGGSTYGYTF. In DNA form, the CDR3 reads TGTGCCAGCAGCCAAGATGGGACAGGGGGTTCGACCTATGGCTACACCTTC.

The table lists this clone with a count of one. The V call is TRBV12-3 or TRBV12-4, the J call TRBJ2-7; 10 positions match TRBD1. J lost 6 bases, V lost 5 bases, and 4 bases had no gene match. This CDR3 has 13 amino acids. CDR3 loop: CASSTRTGGEQYF. CDR3 in DNA: TGTGCCAGCAGTACTAGGACAGGGGGCGAGCAGTACTTC.

A few counts support this clone. The chain recombines TRBV28 with TRBJ1-2; TRBD1 aligns across 7 bases. Germline V gives CDR1 MDHEN, CDR2 SYDVKM. The trim removed 6 bases at V and 4 bases at J, leaving 8 bases unmatched. This CDR3 spans 14 amino acids. This CDR3 reads CASSTGAFSYGYTF. CDR3 bases: TGTGCCAGCAGCACAGGGGCCTTTTCCTATGGCTACACCTTC.

The chain carries TRBV13 and TRBJ2-5, with D tentatively TRBD1 (5 bases). Trimming took off 4 bases at V and 2 bases at J, with 8 bases between the two ends. Germline loops: CDR1 PRHDT, CDR2 FYEKMQ (reference sequence). CDR3 size: 13 residues. The CDR3 nucleotides read TGTGCCAGCAGCTCAGACAGACAAGAGACCCAGTACTTC. Amino acids: CASSSDRQETQYF.

The chain joins TRBV30 to TRBJ2-4; 12 positions match TRBD1. After removal of 2 bases from V and 8 bases from J, the junction contained 10 bases not matched to a gene. Germline V gene sequence: CDR1 GTSNPN, CDR2 SVGIG (reference sequence). This CDR3 is built from 16 residues. CDR3 residues: CAWSYGTGGMGDIQYF. In nucleotides, the CDR3 is TGTGCCTGGAGTTACGGGACAGGGGGCATGGGGGACATTCAGTACTTC.

About this clone itself: The same CDR3 also results from other DNA sequences found in this sample. The genes are TRBV19 and TRBJ1-1; 8 bases match TRBD1. V gave up 6 bases and J gave up 0 bases; unmatched junction bases: 3. Germline V lookup: CDR1 LNHDA, CDR2 SQIVND (reference sequence). CDR3 size: 14 residues. The CDR3 nucleotides are TGTGCCAGTAGCGCAGGGGGCATGAACACTGAAGCTTTCTTT. Encoded protein: CASSAGGMNTEAFF.

This clone was recorded once. V is TRBV11-2 and J is TRBJ1-3; no clear D. The CDR3 spans 17 residues. V dropped 3 bases and J dropped 0 bases, with 15 bases sitting between them. The germline gives CDR1 SGHAT, CDR2 FQNNGV. The CDR3 nucleotides read TGTGCCAGCAGCTTCCCACAGAGGAGGCTCTCTGGAAACACCATATATTTT. Residues: CASSFPQRRLSGNTIYF.

Only one count was recorded for this clone. This rearrangement joins TRBV9 to TRBJ1-5; D gene unclear. The V and J ends lost 2 bases and 2 bases respectively, with 8 bases between them. CDR1 is SGDLS and CDR2 is YYNGEE in the germline V gene. This CDR3 region has 14 residues. CDR3 in DNA: TGTGCCAGCAGCGTTAGCCCGGGCAATCAGCCCCAGCATTTT. This encodes CASSVSPGNQPQHF.

The rearrangement links TRBV5-4 to TRBJ2-7, with D tentatively TRBD1 (5 bases). Germline V gene data show CDR1 as SGHNT and CDR2 as YYREEE (reference sequence). V shed 4 bases and J shed 1 base, with 9 bases lying between them. The CDR3 sequence is 13 residues long. CDR3 in amino acids: CASSQGGSYEQYF. CDR3 in DNA: TGTGCCAGCAGCCAGGGTGGGTCCTACGAGCAGTACTTC. Full variable domain (missing parts from reference TRBV5-4 and TRBJ2-7): ETGVTQSPTHLIKTRGQQVTLRCSSQSGHNTVSWYQQALGQGPQFIFQYYREEENGRGNFPPRFSGLQFPNYSSELNVNALELDDSALYLCASSQGGSYEQYFGPGTRLTVT.

This chain joins TRBV27 and TRBJ1-2; the D is unclear. The CDR3 loop spans 12 amino acids. Germline CDR1 is MNHEY and CDR2 is SMNVEV (reference sequence). The germline V and J ends were trimmed by 5 bases and 2 bases, with 6 bases remaining between them. CDR3 DNA: TGTGCCAGCAGTCGGTGGAACTATGGCTACACCTTC. Its protein is CASSRWNYGYTF.

V usage is TRBV7-2 and J usage is TRBJ2-7, with TRBD2 identical over 9 bases. The germline V gene has CDR1 SGHTA and CDR2 FQGNSA. The CDR3 runs to 15 residues. The V segment lost 2 bases and the J segment 7 bases; nucleotides outside the gene matches: 9. Here the CDR3 reads CASSLSGGLLREQYF. The CDR3, as DNA: TGTGCCAGCAGCTTAAGCGGGGGGTTGTTGAGAGAGCAGTACTTC. Looking up the rest from reference TRBV7-2 and TRBJ2-7 gives the full variable domain: GAGVSQSPSNKVTEKGKDVELRCDPISGHTALYWYRQSLGQGLEFLIYFQGNSAPDKSGLPSDRFSAERTGGSVSTLTIQRTQQEDSAVYLCASSLSGGLLREQYFGPGTRLTVT.

This chain connects TRBV12-3 or TRBV12-4 to TRBJ1-5; D gene ambiguous. The CDR3 contains 12 residues. With 2 bases removed from V and 11 bases from J, the gap between germline ends came to 10 bases. The chain's CDR3 is CASSLTVAAQHF. The CDR3 DNA reads TGTGCCAGCAGTTTAACGGTTGCGGCCCAGCATTTT.

The V and J genes are TRBV13 and TRBJ1-1, with D possibly being TRBD1 (6 bases). Germline V gives CDR1 PRHDT, CDR2 FYEKMQ (reference sequence). There are 15 residues in the CDR3. V lost 0 bases, J lost 1 base, and 9 bases lay in between. The CDR3 loop reads CASSLGLGANTEAFF. The CDR3 DNA follows: TGTGCCAGCAGCTTAGGACTGGGGGCGAACACTGAAGCTTTCTTT.